These 5 T cell receptor beta chains were sequenced from one sample in a study of tissue T cells after allogeneic stem cell transplantation. Here immunoSEQ multiplex PCR was the method, and the copy in TCRdb shows in-frame clones only, minus some. The sample includes approximately 5,700 clones, just over 50% of them seen just once. The time point denotes: mouse harvest day 7 after allogeneic transplant. Each mouse received 10^7 T-cell-depleted marrow cells plus 10^6 splenic CD5+ T cells by tail vein. Sample: gut tissue. The receptor source for this set is a female BALB/c mouse given C57BL/6 T cells with graft-versus-host disease after an allogeneic hematopoietic cell transplant.

This clone was counted only a few times. Each gene name is a mouse one. The read halts 1 residue ahead of the CDR3 end, with the missing end drawn from the germline J gene. The chain couples TRBV26 to TRBJ1-2; D is unresolved. CDR1 and CDR2 from the germline V gene are KGHPV and FQNQEV (reference sequence). V was cut by 2 bases and J by 2 bases, with 3 bases left in between. This CDR3 region has 12 residues. The sequenced part of the CDR3 DNA is TGTGCCAGCAGTCTGAGGAACTCCGACTACACC. Protein sequence: CASSLRNSDYT. The full CDR3 protein reads CASSLRNSDYTF.

In the case of this clone: Germline and genes here are mouse. With the read ending 1 residue before the CDR3 end, the germline J gene is used to fill in that end. The V call is TRBV12-2, the J call TRBJ2-2; 7 bases agree with TRBD1. CDR3 size: 15 residues. CDR1 is SGHLS and CDR2 is HYDKME in the germline V gene. Unmatched junction bases numbered 6, after V lost 2 bases and J lost 4 bases. The CDR3 region is CASSPQGLGTGQLYF. The CDR3 bases that were read are TGTGCCAGCTCTCCACAGGGGTTGGGCACCGGGCAGCTCTAC.

Note on this clone: The genes are named according to mouse. The missing CDR3 end, 1 residue past where the read stops, is filled in from the germline J gene. The chain recombines TRBV13-1 with TRBJ2-1; the match to TRBD1 covers 8 bases. J gave up 7 bases and V 3 bases, and 3 bases lay outside the gene matches. Germline loops: CDR1 NSHNY, CDR2 SYGAGN. This CDR3 comprises 13 residues. Partial CDR3 DNA: TGTGCCAGCAGTGCAGGGGGCTGGGCTGAGCAGTTC. Its protein is CASSAGGWAEQF. The full CDR3 protein reads CASSAGGWAEQFF.

Concerning this clone itself: Gene names refer to mouse genes. The DNA ends 1 residue before the CDR3 does, and the rest of the CDR3 is filled in from the germline J gene. The chain is built from TRBV29 and TRBJ2-5, with 7 bases matching TRBD1. CDR1 is MSHET, CDR2 SYDVDS, per germline. The CDR3 runs 13 residues. Trimming cost V 2 bases and J 5 bases; bases outside gene matches: 1. CDR3 DNA (partial): TGTGCTAGCAGTTTAAACAGGGGAGACACCCAGTAC. Translated, it gives CASSLNRGDTQY. The CDR3 reads in full as CASSLNRGDTQYF.

For this clone: The germline and genes are mouse ones. The sequenced part of the CDR3 DNA is TGTGCCAGCAGTCTGGGACAGGGGGGCACAGAAGTCTTC. It encodes CASSLGQGGTEVF. From start to end, the CDR3 is CASSLGQGGTEVFF. The rearrangement links TRBV26 to TRBJ1-1; TRBD1 agrees at 10 bases. The sequenced fragment ends 1 residue before the CDR3 boundary, so the rest is inferred from the germline J gene. There are 14 residues in the CDR3. Germline trimming cut 2 bases from V and 4 bases from J; bases unmatched to any gene: 1. The germline gives CDR1 KGHPV, CDR2 FQNQEV (reference sequence).